The entry below gives a single T cell receptor (beta chain) sequence along with its context. As yet, its antigen is unknown. The data belong to a study of human T cells and chemical hapten exposure. This sample's time point: pre-sensitization, week 0. Treatment described: therapeutic diphenylcyclopropenone sensitization with weekly scalp DPC. Prior to application of each patch test, blood was drawn. Study-level findings and limits: Patch test scores rose with PT1 expanded TCR counts, a positive correlation. Sensitization with DPC brought no change to TCRs above 1 in 1000 in frequency.

The study used a library that attached unique molecular identifiers to individual cDNA molecules. A single record per CDR3 protein comes from TCRdb applying MiXCR to the RACE reads. The sample contains 200,000 to 300,000 distinct CDR3 sequences, about 9% of which appear only once. This sequence originates from a woman in her thirties or forties with alopecia areata. Some clones in this sample may be carry-over from other donors' samples. This specimen was whole blood, taken in connection with sensitization to the hapten diphenylcyclopropenone (DPC).

CDR3 protein: CASSQGRAANYGYTF. In nucleotides, the CDR3 is TGCGCCAGCAGCCAAGGCAGGGCTGCTAACTATGGCTACACCTTC. This chain joins TRBV4-3 and TRBJ1-2, with D possibly matching TRBD1 (5 bases). The CDR3 is made up of 15 amino acids. Deletions cut 1 base from V and 0 bases from J, with 9 bases between. CDR1 is LGHNA, CDR2 YSLEER, per germline.